This entry lists 23 T cell receptor beta chains sequenced from one sample in a study of CD8+ T cells in alopecia areata. After isolation, RNA underwent reverse transcription to generate cDNA as the sequencing template. Produced via immunoSEQ multiplex PCR; TCRdb's table is partial and in-frame only. The repertoire has around 250,000 clones, 67% of them found once; the top ten carry more than 0.95%. Source: CD4+ T cells sorted from blood, taken at week 0. The receptors stem from a human donor with alopecia areata.

The chain combines TRBV2 with TRBJ1-4; D call uncertain. Germline CDR1 SNHLY, CDR2 FYNNEI. The V end was cut by 7 bases, the J end by 3 bases, with 6 bases between. The CDR3 contains 12 residues. In nucleotides, the CDR3 is TGTGCCAGCATAAGAGCTAATGAAAAACTGTTTTTT. Translating gives CASIRANEKLFF.

V usage is TRBV16 and J usage is TRBJ1-4; D is unclear. V was pared by 4 bases and J by 5 bases, with 17 bases between. Germline values: CDR1 KGHSY, CDR2 FQNENV. The length of the CDR3 is 16 residues. Here the CDR3 reads CASSPSRLPKNEKLFF. For the CDR3, the DNA is TGTGCCAGCAGCCCATCAAGGTTACCGAAGAATGAAAAACTGTTTTTT.

This chain joins TRBV7-3 and TRBJ1-1; TRBD1 might be the D (5 bases). V was pared by 1 base and J by 5 bases, with 11 bases between. This CDR3 has 14 residues. Germline V lookup: CDR1 SGHTA, CDR2 FQGTGA. The CDR3 nucleotides are TGTGCCAGCAGCTTAATAGGGGATGGAACTGAAGCTTTCTTT. It specifies CASSLIGDGTEAFF.

In this sample, this clone turned up a few times. This sample also contains other DNA sequences that code for the same CDR3. The chain recombines TRBV29-1 with TRBJ2-5; D uncertain. Trimming left V 4 bases short and J 1 base short, with 4 bases between. The CDR3 covers 11 residues. The germline CDR1 and CDR2 sequences are SQVTM and ANQGSEA. CDR3: CSVVPQETQYF. The CDR3 region has the DNA TGCAGCGTTGTACCCCAAGAGACCCAGTACTTC.

In regard to this clone: Other DNA sequences from this sample encode an identical CDR3 as well. The chain links TRBV30 to TRBJ2-7; 7 bases map to TRBD1. The CDR3 totals 14 residues. Germline lookup yields CDR1 GTSNPN and CDR2 SVGIG (reference sequence). The V and J ends lost 0 bases and 2 bases, in that order; junction bases with no gene match: 4. This CDR3 reads CAWSVRQGAYEQYF. The CDR3 region has the DNA TGTGCCTGGAGTGTCAGGCAGGGGGCCTACGAGCAGTACTTC.

This clone came up once. The sample contains more than one DNA sequence encoding this CDR3. The gene calls are TRBV30 and TRBJ2-7, with D possibly being TRBD1 (5 bases). CDR1 and CDR2 (germline): GTSNPN, SVGIG (reference sequence). The CDR3 is made up of 12 amino acids. V was cut by 3 bases and J by 3 bases, with 9 bases left in between. CDR3: CAWRGDSYEQYF. The CDR3 coding sequence is TGTGCCTGGAGAGGAGACAGCTACGAGCAGTACTTC.

This clone occurred a few times. The sample carries other DNA sequences with the same CDR3. The chain is built from TRBV29-1 and TRBJ2-5; D ambiguous. This CDR3 is built from 12 residues. The germline CDR1 and CDR2 sequences are SQVTM and ANQGSEA. Deletions cut 4 bases from V and 2 bases from J, with 8 bases between. CDR3: CSVGGRQETQYF. In DNA form, the CDR3 reads TGCAGCGTTGGAGGCAGACAAGAGACCCAGTACTTC.

The chain joins TRBV7-9 to TRBJ2-1; no definite D call. The CDR3 sequence is 11 residues long. The germline V gene has CDR1 SEHNR and CDR2 FQNEAQ (reference sequence). V lost 1 base, J lost 9 bases, and 4 bases lay in between. The CDR3 region has the DNA TGTGCCAGCAGCTTAGTCCTTGAGCAGTTCTTC. Translating it yields CASSLVLEQFF.

This sequence joins TRBV5-6 and TRBJ2-1; 10 bases agree with TRBD1. After removal of 2 bases from V and 5 bases from J, the junction contained 7 bases not matched to a gene. Germline CDR1 SGHDT, CDR2 YYEEEE. CDR3 size: 16 residues. This chain's CDR3 is CASSFPPGQGHNEQFF. The CDR3 bases are TGTGCCAGCAGCTTCCCTCCGGGACAGGGGCACAATGAGCAGTTCTTC.

Only a few counts were recorded for this clone. The chain carries TRBV7-9 and TRBJ2-3; D may correspond to TRBD1 or TRBD2 (5 bases each). The CDR3 length is 14 residues. V lost 0 bases and J 1 base, leaving 5 bases between the germline ends. The germline CDR1 and CDR2 sequences are SEHNR and FQNEAQ (reference sequence). As DNA, the CDR3 is TGTGCCAGCAGCTTAGCGGGGGGCACAGATACGCAGTATTTT. Encoded protein: CASSLAGGTDTQYF.

V and J are TRBV7-2 and TRBJ2-1, with D perhaps TRBD1 (5 bases). The V and J ends lost 3 bases and 0 bases respectively, with 12 bases between them. The CDR3 runs 16 residues. Germline-derived CDR1 and CDR2 are SGHTA and FQGNSA. The CDR3 here is CASSLGPDSSYNEQFF. The CDR3 bases are TGTGCCAGCAGCTTGGGTCCTGACAGCTCCTACAATGAGCAGTTCTTC.

This clone was seen a handful of times. This sequence joins TRBV11-2 and TRBJ2-7; no reliable D call. This CDR3 spans 14 amino acids. Between the trimmed V and J ends, which lost 0 bases and 3 bases, there was a span of 9 bases. Per germline, CDR1 SGHAT and CDR2 FQNNGV. The CDR3 region has the DNA TGTGCCAGCAGCTTAGAAGCAGAGTACTACGAGCAGTACTTC. It is translated as CASSLEAEYYEQYF.

This sequence joins TRBV29-1 and TRBJ2-3, with D perhaps matching TRBD1 (6 bases). CDR1 and CDR2 (germline): SQVTM, ANQGSEA. The CDR3 has 13 residues. V dropped 3 bases and J dropped 8 bases, with 15 bases sitting between them. CDR3 region: CSVEVQGSGTQYF. The DNA of the CDR3 is TGCAGCGTTGAGGTACAGGGTTCTGGTACGCAGTATTTT.

V gene TRBV18 combines with J gene TRBJ1-2; D gene unclear. CDR1 KGHSH and CDR2 LQKENI come from the germline V gene. The CDR3 is 14 residues long. Trimming left V 1 base short and J 6 bases short, with 12 bases between. The CDR3 sequence: CASSPQSAVDGYTF. The CDR3 nucleotides are TGTGCCAGCTCACCACAGTCAGCCGTTGATGGCTACACCTTC.

This clone was detected a few times. The rearrangement links TRBV10-3 to TRBJ1-2; 8 nucleotides match TRBD1. CDR3 length: 12 residues. The germline V gene encodes CDR1 ENHRY and CDR2 SYGVKD. Trimming removed 4 bases from V and 7 bases from J; junction bases left unmatched: 2. Here the CDR3 DNA reads TGTGCCATCAGTGGGACAGGGCCTGGCTACACCTTC. Residues: CAISGTGPGYTF.

The chain is built from TRBV7-8 and TRBJ2-1; TRBD1 is a possible D gene (6 bases). V lost 5 bases and J 8 bases, leaving 16 bases between the germline ends. The CDR3 is 14 residues long. CDR1 SGHVS and CDR2 FQNEAQ come from the germline V gene. CDR3 loop: CASSARTAGHEQFF. Here the CDR3 DNA reads TGTGCCAGCAGCGCTAGGACAGCTGGGCATGAGCAGTTCTTC.

This clone occurred a few times. The rearrangement joins TRBV20-1 to TRBJ1-2; TRBD1 might be the D (6 bases). Trimming took 6 bases from V and 7 from J, leaving 12 bases between them. CDR1 and CDR2 from the germline V gene are DFQATT and SNEGSKA (reference sequence). The CDR3 is 11 amino acids. The CDR3 region is CSARQGFGYTF. The CDR3 DNA reads TGCAGTGCCCGTCAGGGGTTTGGCTACACCTTC.

The chain links TRBV6-5 to TRBJ2-7; 7 bases map to TRBD1. This CDR3 has 12 residues. V was clipped by 5 bases and J by 4 bases; unmatched bases: 2. CDR1 MNHEY and CDR2 SVGAGI come from the germline V gene. The CDR3 nucleotides read TGTGCCAGCAGTGCGACAGGGTACGAGCAGTACTTC. This sequence encodes CASSATGYEQYF.

The chain recombines TRBV29-1 with TRBJ2-2; 8 nucleotides align to TRBD1. V lost 5 bases and J lost 6; bases outside the gene matches: 8. CDR3 length equals 14 residues. Germline CDR1 SQVTM, CDR2 ANQGSEA. The CDR3 DNA sequence: TGCAGCGTTTTCGGGACAGGCGGTCCCGGGGAGCTGTTTTTT. This encodes CSVFGTGGPGELFF.

The chain employs TRBV30 and TRBJ2-3; unclear D gene. Germline V lookup: CDR1 GTSNPN, CDR2 SVGIG (reference sequence). Trimming took off 0 bases at V and 7 bases at J, with 8 bases between the two ends. This CDR3 spans 12 amino acids. The CDR3 region has the DNA TGTGCCTGGAGTGTCTCTACTCATACGCAGTATTTT. It yields the protein CAWSVSTHTQYF.

The chain combines TRBV29-1 with TRBJ2-7, with 13 nucleotides matching TRBD2. V was pared by 6 bases and J by 6 bases, with 8 bases of the junction left unmatched. Per the germline V gene, CDR1 is SQVTM and CDR2 is ANQGSEA. The CDR3 length is 14 residues. For the CDR3, the DNA is TGCAGCGTCCTAGGGACTAGCGGGGCCAGCGAGCAGTACTTC. The encoded protein is CSVLGTSGASEQYF.

The V call is TRBV4-2, the J call TRBJ2-7, with 8 bases that match TRBD1. Germline lookup yields CDR1 LGHNA and CDR2 YNFKEQ. V lost 2 bases and J lost 2; bases outside the gene matches: 8. This CDR3 has 16 residues. DNA of the CDR3: TGTGCCAGCAGCCAACCCGACAGGGGTGAAACCTACGAGCAGTACTTC. This gives the protein CASSQPDRGETYEQYF.

The sample holds a few counts of this clone. V usage is TRBV2 and J usage is TRBJ2-1; unclear D gene. Germline assignment: CDR1 SNHLY and CDR2 FYNNEI. V gave up 2 bases and J gave up 5 bases, with 1 base separating them. The CDR3 has 11 amino acids. The DNA for the CDR3 is TGTGCCAGCAGTGAAAACAATGAGCAGTTCTTC. Translation: CASSENNEQFF.